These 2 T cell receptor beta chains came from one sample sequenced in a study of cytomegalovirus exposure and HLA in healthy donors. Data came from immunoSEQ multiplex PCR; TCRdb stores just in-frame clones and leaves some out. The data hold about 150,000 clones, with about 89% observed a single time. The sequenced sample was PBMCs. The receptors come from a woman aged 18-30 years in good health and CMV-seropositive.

The CDR3 DNA is TGCGCCAGCAGCTTGGCCAACTTTAATGAGCAGTTCTTC. It yields the protein CASSLANFNEQFF. V usage is TRBV5-1 and J usage is TRBJ2-1, with D unclear. The ends were cut back, 0 bases at V and 7 bases at J, with 8 bases in the middle. CDR1 SGHRS and CDR2 YFSETQ come from the germline V gene. The CDR3 is made up of 13 amino acids.

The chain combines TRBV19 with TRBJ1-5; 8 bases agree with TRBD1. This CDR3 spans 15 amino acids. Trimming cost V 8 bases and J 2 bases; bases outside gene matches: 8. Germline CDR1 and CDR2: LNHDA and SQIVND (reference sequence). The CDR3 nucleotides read TGTGCCAGTGAGAGACAGGGGAATGGCAATCAGCCCCAGCATTTT. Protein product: CASERQGNGNQPQHF.